This entry lists 28 T cell receptor beta chains sequenced from one sample in a study of T-cell reconstitution after alpha-beta-depleted transplantation in children. A library of TCRbeta sequences, prepared with unique molecular identifiers, was generated. MiXCR, run by TCRdb on the PCR reads, gives a single entry per CDR3 protein. Of roughly 670,000 distinct CDR3 sequences listed, about an eighth are singletons. This material consisted of PBMCs, taken before TCRalphabeta/CD19-depleted stem cell transplant. These receptor sequences come from a girl aged 2-10 years with congenital amegakaryocytic thrombocytopenia, due to receive a stem cell transplant.

This clonotype has at least ten counts. The J gene is TRBJ2-7, the V gene TRBV29-1, with 7 bases aligning to TRBD1. V trimming: 4 bases; J trimming: 5 bases; junction bases outside the gene matches: 17. The CDR3 runs 16 residues. The germline V gene has CDR1 SQVTM and CDR2 ANQGSEA. The CDR3 loop reads CSVAGLVDRWLDEQYF. CDR3 nucleotide sequence: TGCAGCGTTGCAGGATTAGTGGACAGGTGGTTAGACGAGCAGTACTTC.

This clonotype has at least ten counts. V gene TRBV6-6 combines with J gene TRBJ2-2; D is unclear. The CDR3 loop spans 13 amino acids. Trimming cost V 5 bases and J 2 bases, with 6 bases left between them. The germline V gene encodes CDR1 MNHNY and CDR2 SVGAGI (reference sequence). The CDR3 region has the DNA TGTGCCAGCAGTCCCCATAACACCGGGGAGCTGTTTTTT. It codes for CASSPHNTGELFF.

This clonotype was recorded a few times. The V gene is TRBV5-5, the J gene TRBJ1-4; D is ambiguous. This CDR3 has 15 amino acids. V was cut by 6 bases and J by 6 bases, with 18 bases left in between. Germline values: CDR1 SGHKS, CDR2 YYEKEE (reference sequence). CDR3 loop: CASTKGGLRDEKLFF. The CDR3 DNA reads TGTGCCAGCACTAAGGGCGGGCTGAGAGATGAAAAACTGTTTTTT.

This clonotype was picked up many times. This sequence joins TRBV15 and TRBJ1-5; D is unresolved. V dropped 4 bases and J dropped 5 bases, with 12 bases sitting between them. Germline CDR1 and CDR2: LNHNV and YYDKDF (reference sequence). The CDR3 has 14 amino acids. CDR3 in amino acids: CATSTLGDDQPQHF. In DNA, the CDR3 is TGTGCCACCAGCACACTTGGAGATGATCAGCCCCAGCATTTT.

The sample holds a few counts of this clonotype. The genes are TRBV20-1 and TRBJ2-3; TRBD2 might be the D (5 bases). The CDR3 is 16 amino acids. The germline V gene has CDR1 DFQATT and CDR2 SNEGSKA (reference sequence). V was clipped by 0 bases and J by 2 bases, with 15 bases between them. The CDR3 DNA sequence: TGCAGTGCTAGAGATTTACTAGTCGATTTCACAGATACGCAGTATTTT. It codes for CSARDLLVDFTDTQYF.

A word on this clonotype: A single base separates this from a much larger clone, so it may be a read error. V is TRBV4-2 and J is TRBJ1-1, with D perhaps TRBD1 (5 bases). The CDR3 totals 13 residues. Germline assignment: CDR1 LGHNA and CDR2 YNFKEQ. CDR3 amino acids: CASSPGSGTEALF. The CDR3 nucleotides are TGTGCCAGCAGCCCGGGTTCGGGGACTGAAGCTTTATTT.

The rearrangement links TRBV24-1 to TRBJ1-2, with unresolved D. V lost 8 bases and J 7 bases, leaving 13 bases between the germline ends. Germline values: CDR1 KGHDR, CDR2 SFDVKD. This CDR3 comprises 12 residues. CDR3 DNA: TGTGCCACCAAGGGAGACTCGGGTGGCTACACCTTC. It translates to CATKGDSGGYTF.

This clonotype has at least ten counts. The V call is TRBV20-1, the J call TRBJ2-3; 13 bases fit TRBD2. The CDR3 consists of 15 residues. Germline assignment: CDR1 DFQATT and CDR2 SNEGSKA (reference sequence). After removal of 7 bases from V and 6 bases from J, the junction contained 10 bases not matched to a gene. DNA of the CDR3: TGCAGTGTAAAGGGACTAGCGGGATCCCCGGATACGCAGTATTTT. The encoded protein is CSVKGLAGSPDTQYF.

In this sample, this clonotype turned up a few times. The chain couples TRBV7-8 to TRBJ2-1, with 7 bases aligning to TRBD1. The CDR3 loop spans 15 amino acids. Germline CDR1 SGHVS, CDR2 FQNEAQ. The V segment lost 2 bases and the J segment 7 bases; nucleotides outside the gene matches: 8. DNA of the CDR3: TGTGCCAGCAGCTTACGGACAGGATCTGTGAATGAGCAGTTCTTC. Encoded protein: CASSLRTGSVNEQFF. Full variable domain (rest looked up from reference TRBV7-8 and TRBJ2-1): GAGVSQSPRYKVAKRGQDVALRCDPISGHVSLFWYQQALGQGPEFLTYFQNEAQLDKSGLPSDRFFAERPEGSVSTLKIQRTQQEDSAVYLCASSLRTGSVNEQFFGPGTRLTVL.

The sample holds many counts of this clonotype. The chain uses TRBV20-1 and TRBJ2-3, with 9 nucleotides matching TRBD2. Trimming removed 7 bases from V and 0 bases from J; junction bases left unmatched: 11. The CDR3 is made up of 16 amino acids. The V gene's germline CDR1 is DFQATT and CDR2 SNEGSKA (reference sequence). The CDR3 reads CSGERAGGTSTDTQYF. The CDR3 DNA is TGCAGTGGGGAAAGAGCGGGAGGTACTAGCACAGATACGCAGTATTTT.

This clonotype occurred many times. The chain links TRBV7-6 to TRBJ2-1; tentatively, D is TRBD1 (6 bases). This CDR3 spans 14 amino acids. Germline V gene sequence: CDR1 SGHVS, CDR2 FNYEAQ. V lost 1 base, J lost 7 bases, and 11 bases lay in between. CDR3 bases: TGTGCCAGCAGCTTAGAACAGGGTGCGAATGAGCAGTTCTTC. It codes for CASSLEQGANEQFF. Full variable domain (outside the CDR3, taken from reference TRBV7-6 and TRBJ2-1): GAGVSQSPRYKVTKRGQDVALRCDPISGHVSLYWYRQALGQGPEFLTYFNYEAQQDKSGLPNDRFSAERPEGSISTLTIQRTEQRDSAMYRCASSLEQGANEQFFGPGTRLTVL.

This clonotype was counted many times. J is TRBJ2-1 and V is TRBV6-1; the D is unclear. The germline V gene has CDR1 MNHNS and CDR2 SASEGT. The CDR3 runs 12 residues. Trimming took off 2 bases at V and 8 bases at J, with 7 bases between the two ends. The CDR3 protein is CASSEIGYEQFF. CDR3 nucleotides: TGTGCCAGCAGTGAAATCGGGTATGAGCAGTTCTTC.

This clonotype was observed a few times. This chain links TRBV11-1 with TRBJ2-6; 11 nucleotides align to TRBD2. V lost 2 bases to trimming and J lost 3 bases; unmatched junction nucleotides: 12. The CDR3 totals 20 residues. Germline V CDR1 and CDR2: SGHAT, FQDESV (reference sequence). CDR3 sequence (DNA): TGTGCCAGCAGCTTAATACCACTAGCGGGAGATCTGGTTGGGGCCAACGTCCTGACTTTC. Protein product: CASSLIPLAGDLVGANVLTF.

V is TRBV5-1 and J is TRBJ2-1; TRBD1 might be the D (5 bases). In germline, CDR1 is SGHRS, CDR2 YFSETQ. This CDR3 is built from 16 residues. V was shortened by 2 bases and J by 7 bases, with 19 bases between the two germline ends. The CDR3 loop reads CASSFHQGRTQNEQFF. CDR3 nucleotide sequence: TGCGCCAGCAGCTTTCATCAGGGTAGAACACAGAATGAGCAGTTCTTC.

This clonotype has a count of ten or more. The rearrangement joins TRBV20-1 to TRBJ2-7, with 8 bases that match TRBD2. The CDR3 runs 12 residues. Trimming took 6 bases from V and 6 from J; bases not matched to a gene: 7. Germline V gene sequence: CDR1 DFQATT, CDR2 SNEGSKA (reference sequence). The CDR3 region has the DNA TGCAGTGCCGGACTAGCAGGTTTCGAGCAGTACTTC. It specifies CSAGLAGFEQYF.

This clonotype was found many times. The chain combines TRBV10-3 with TRBJ1-2; D is unclear. The CDR3 contains 12 residues. V was trimmed by 2 bases and J by 5 bases, leaving 6 bases between them. CDR1 is ENHRY, CDR2 SYGVKD, per germline. CDR3: CAISESLYGYTF. CDR3 in DNA: TGTGCCATCAGTGAGAGCCTTTATGGCTACACCTTC.

At least ten counts were recorded for this clonotype. V gene TRBV5-6 combines with J gene TRBJ2-3; TRBD2 aligns across 8 bases. CDR3 length equals 17 residues. The V segment lost 0 bases and the J segment 2 bases; nucleotides outside the gene matches: 8. Germline values: CDR1 SGHDT, CDR2 YYEEEE. The CDR3: CASSLEPSGRNTDTQYF. CDR3 nucleotide sequence: TGTGCCAGCAGCTTGGAGCCTAGCGGGCGTAACACAGATACGCAGTATTTT.

The table lists this clonotype with many counts. V usage is TRBV27 and J usage is TRBJ2-3; unclear D gene. The CDR3 totals 10 residues. Trimming removed 8 bases at V and 5 bases at J, with 5 bases between. CDR1 is MNHEY, CDR2 SMNVEV, per germline (reference sequence). The CDR3 here is CASGIDTQYF. In nucleotides, the CDR3 is TGTGCCAGCGGGATAGATACGCAGTATTTT.

The genes are TRBV15 and TRBJ1-6, with TRBD1 as a possible D gene (6 bases). The CDR3 sequence is 19 residues long. Germline CDR1 LNHNV, CDR2 YYDKDF (reference sequence). V lost 0 bases to trimming and J lost 6 bases, with 21 bases between them. The CDR3 nucleotides are TGTGCCACCAGCAGAGATCCCTCGGGGCAGGGGTCTTCTAATTCACCCCTCCACTTT. Residues: CATSRDPSGQGSSNSPLHF.

The chain uses TRBV19 and TRBJ1-5; 7 nucleotides align to TRBD1. The CDR3 length is 14 residues. CDR1 and CDR2 from the germline V gene are LNHDA and SQIVND (reference sequence). V lost 6 bases and J lost 3; bases outside the gene matches: 5. The CDR3 spells CASRGQVPNQPQHF. The CDR3, as DNA: TGTGCCAGTAGAGGACAGGTCCCCAATCAGCCCCAGCATTTT.

V and J are TRBV7-9 and TRBJ2-3, with a weak D call TRBD2 (6 bases). V lost 5 bases, J lost 6 bases, and 15 bases lay in between. The germline CDR1 and CDR2 sequences are SEHNR and FQNEAQ (reference sequence). CDR3 length: 14 residues. Here the CDR3 DNA reads TGTGCCAGCAGCGTGCGACTAGTTACTGATACGCAGTATTTT. It specifies CASSVRLVTDTQYF.

Points on this clonotype: A much larger clone is a single base away; this may be a read error. The chain joins TRBV2 to TRBJ2-1; D remains unclear. The CDR3 contains 15 residues. The V end was cut by 4 bases, the J end by 2 bases, with 12 bases between. Germline V lookup: CDR1 SNHLY, CDR2 FYNNEI. CDR3 sequence: CASSAAREAYNEQFF. The CDR3 coding sequence is TGTGCCAGCAGTGCCGCAAGAGAAGCCTACAATGAGCAGTTCTTC.

Concerning this clonotype itself: This clone may be a read error of a much larger clone one base away. The chain combines TRBV20-1 with TRBJ2-1; D is unclear. CDR1 and CDR2 from the germline V gene are DFQATT and SNEGSKA (reference sequence). The V and J ends lost 3 bases and 3 bases respectively, with 15 bases between them. The CDR3 extends over 15 amino acids. CDR3 loop: CSARDQDLSYNEQFF. CDR3 coding DNA: TGCAGTGCTAGGGACCAGGACCTAAGCTACAATGAGCAGTTCTTC.

This clonotype has ten or more counts. Here the CDR3 reads CATSRDLKQGYSYEQYF. The CDR3 nucleotides are TGTGCCACCAGCAGAGATCTGAAGCAGGGGTACTCCTACGAGCAGTACTTC. The chain employs TRBV15 and TRBJ2-7; perhaps TRBD1 as D (6 bases). CDR3 length equals 17 residues. Trimming removed 0 bases from V and 0 bases from J, with 15 bases in between. Per germline, CDR1 LNHNV and CDR2 YYDKDF (reference sequence).

The chain couples TRBV11-2 to TRBJ1-5; D not resolved. The CDR3 contains 13 residues. The V gene lost 3 bases and the J gene lost 4 bases, with 7 bases spanning the gap. The germline gives CDR1 SGHAT, CDR2 FQNNGV. The CDR3, as DNA: TGTGCCAGCAGCTTGGTACCAAATCAGCCCCAGCATTTT. Translating gives CASSLVPNQPQHF.

This clonotype was counted between two and nine times. CDR3 bases: TGTGCCAGCAGCCGGACAGGGCATAACTACAATGAGCAGTTCTTC. Translating it yields CASSRTGHNYNEQFF. The chain recombines TRBV14 with TRBJ2-1; TRBD1 matches at 8 bases. CDR3 length: 15 amino acids. Germline-derived CDR1 and CDR2 are SGHDN and FVKESK. Losses at the gene ends were 4 bases for V and 3 bases for J; bases not matched to a gene: 5.

This clonotype was detected only a few times. The V call is TRBV20-1, the J call TRBJ1-2; D not certain. The CDR3 spans 15 residues. V lost 2 bases to trimming and J lost 6 bases, with 19 bases between them. CDR1 DFQATT and CDR2 SNEGSKA come from the germline V gene (reference sequence). The CDR3 here is CSARWYSSLSDGYTF. The CDR3 nucleotides are TGCAGTGCTAGATGGTACAGCAGCCTTTCGGATGGCTACACCTTC.

At least ten counts were recorded for this clonotype. The genes are TRBV6-5 and TRBJ1-5; unclear D gene. Germline-derived CDR1 and CDR2 are MNHEY and SVGAGI. V lost 0 bases and J 6 bases, leaving 6 bases between the germline ends. This CDR3 is 13 amino acids long. CDR3 amino acids: CASSYSWVQPQHF. In DNA, the CDR3 is TGTGCCAGCAGTTACTCCTGGGTTCAGCCCCAGCATTTT.